The rows below give T cell receptor beta chains drawn from one sample of a study of T cell responses to AZD1222 COVID-19 vaccine. Assay: immunoSEQ multiplex PCR; the TCRdb copy retains only in-frame clones and omits some. Among hundreds of thousands of clones listed, almost 95% were seen once. This material consisted of peripheral blood, taken 28 days after the second AZD1222 dose. These receptors all come from an adult who received the AZD1222 COVID-19 vaccine. The CDR3 runs from the conserved cysteine through the conserved F or W. A D gene is named only where the DNA matches it firmly. Clone size is shown for a subset of rows, as once, few, many or a class of expanded clone.

abundance: .; v_gene: TRBV2; d_gene: .; j_gene: TRBJ1-5; CDR3aa: CASTEGAGLSNQPQHF; CDR3nt: TGTGCCAGCACCGAAGGGGCAGGGCTTAGCAATCAGCCCCAGCATTTT
abundance: .; v_gene: TRBV5-1; d_gene: TRBD1; j_gene: TRBJ2-2; CDR3aa: CASSLGTGVNTGELFF; CDR3nt: TGCGCCAGCAGCTTGGGGACAGGGGTAAACACCGGGGAGCTGTTTTTT
abundance: .; v_gene: TRBV30; d_gene: .; j_gene: TRBJ1-2; CDR3aa: CAWSRGSAYGYTF; CDR3nt: TGTGCCTGGAGCCGGGGGTCGGCCTATGGCTACACCTTC
abundance: .; v_gene: TRBV18; d_gene: TRBD1; j_gene: TRBJ1-2; CDR3aa: CASSPGTGDNYGYTF; CDR3nt: TGTGCCAGCTCACCCGGGACAGGGGATAACTATGGCTACACCTTC
abundance: .; v_gene: TRBV7-9; d_gene: TRBD2; j_gene: TRBJ2-7; CDR3aa: CASSLKETSGDEQYF; CDR3nt: TGTGCCAGCAGCTTAAAGGAGACTAGCGGGGATGAGCAGTACTTC
abundance: .; v_gene: TRBV11-2; d_gene: TRBD1; j_gene: TRBJ1-4; CDR3aa: CASSRSQGASNEKLFF; CDR3nt: TGTGCCAGCAGCCGAAGCCAGGGGGCGAGTAATGAAAAACTGTTTTTT
abundance: .; v_gene: TRBV18; d_gene: .; j_gene: TRBJ2-7; CDR3aa: CASSPPGTHEQYF; CDR3nt: TGTGCCAGCTCACCCCCCGGGACCCACGAGCAGTACTTC
abundance: .; v_gene: TRBV28; d_gene: TRBD1; j_gene: TRBJ1-4; CDR3aa: CASSQPRQGSEKLFF; CDR3nt: TGTGCCAGCAGTCAGCCGAGACAGGGATCTGAAAAACTGTTTTTT
abundance: .; v_gene: TRBV28; d_gene: .; j_gene: TRBJ2-7; CDR3aa: CASSLPGREQYF; CDR3nt: TGTGCCAGCAGTTTACCGGGGCGCGAGCAGTACTTC
abundance: once; v_gene: TRBV3-1/TRBV3-2; d_gene: TRBD2; j_gene: TRBJ2-7; CDR3aa: CASSQVGGSGGPYEQYF; CDR3nt: TGTGCCAGCAGCCAAGTCGGGGGGTCCGGGGGACCCTACGAGCAGTACTTC
abundance: .; v_gene: TRBV6-5; d_gene: .; j_gene: TRBJ2-1; CDR3aa: CASSYSNPSRSEQFF; CDR3nt: TGTGCCAGCAGTTACTCGAATCCTAGCAGGAGTGAGCAGTTCTTC
abundance: .; v_gene: TRBV9; d_gene: .; j_gene: TRBJ1-4; CDR3aa: CASSADPSRATNEKLFF; CDR3nt: TGTGCCAGCAGCGCGGATCCCAGCCGTGCAACTAATGAAAAACTGTTTTTT
abundance: .; v_gene: TRBV7-2; d_gene: .; j_gene: TRBJ1-1; CDR3aa: CASSLVGGGSEAFF; CDR3nt: TGTGCCAGCAGCTTAGTTGGGGGCGGTTCTGAAGCTTTCTTT
abundance: .; v_gene: TRBV9; d_gene: TRBD2; j_gene: TRBJ2-3; CDR3aa: CASSEHTGTSATDTQYF; CDR3nt: TGTGCCAGCAGCGAGCACACCGGGACTAGCGCCACAGATACGCAGTATTTT
abundance: .; v_gene: TRBV7-6; d_gene: TRBD1; j_gene: TRBJ2-7; CDR3aa: CASSLPYRGSEQYF; CDR3nt: TGTGCCAGCAGCTTACCCTACAGGGGTAGCGAGCAGTACTTC
abundance: .; v_gene: TRBV29-1; d_gene: TRBD2; j_gene: TRBJ2-2; CDR3aa: CSVKGGGTGELFF; CDR3nt: TGCAGCGTTAAGGGCGGGGGAACCGGGGAGCTGTTTTTT
abundance: .; v_gene: TRBV10-3; d_gene: TRBD1; j_gene: TRBJ2-7; CDR3aa: CAIRAGTGEDEQYF; CDR3nt: TGTGCCATCAGGGCCGGGACAGGGGAAGACGAGCAGTACTTC
abundance: .; v_gene: TRBV6-5; d_gene: .; j_gene: TRBJ1-3; CDR3aa: CASSWVADSGNTIYF; CDR3nt: TGTGCCAGCAGTTGGGTGGCGGACTCTGGAAACACCATATATTTT
abundance: .; v_gene: TRBV5-6; d_gene: .; j_gene: TRBJ2-3; CDR3aa: CASSLPGGPDTQYF; CDR3nt: TGTGCCAGCAGCTTACCGGGGGGCCCCGATACGCAGTATTTT
abundance: .; v_gene: TRBV9; d_gene: .; j_gene: TRBJ2-7; CDR3aa: CASSPRGTYEQYF; CDR3nt: TGTGCCAGCAGCCCCCGGGGCACCTACGAGCAGTACTTC
abundance: once; v_gene: TRBV7-2; d_gene: .; j_gene: TRBJ2-7; CDR3aa: CASSPYSGTLSLEQYF; CDR3nt: TGTGCCAGCAGCCCCTACTCCGGGACTCTTTCCCTCGAGCAGTACTTC
abundance: once; v_gene: TRBV16; d_gene: TRBD1; j_gene: TRBJ1-1; CDR3aa: CASSHPTGDTEAFF; CDR3nt: TGTGCCAGCAGCCATCCGACAGGGGACACTGAAGCTTTCTTT
abundance: .; v_gene: TRBV11-2; d_gene: .; j_gene: TRBJ1-1; CDR3aa: CASSLLMAAGEGTEAFF; CDR3nt: TGTGCCAGCAGCTTACTGATGGCCGCCGGAGAGGGCACTGAAGCTTTCTTT
abundance: .; v_gene: TRBV10-3; d_gene: .; j_gene: TRBJ2-7; CDR3aa: CAIAPGLGTYEQYF; CDR3nt: TGTGCCATCGCTCCGGGACTTGGAACCTACGAGCAGTACTTC
abundance: .; v_gene: TRBV18; d_gene: .; j_gene: TRBJ1-2; CDR3aa: CASSPAGGYGYTF; CDR3nt: TGTGCCAGCTCCCCCGCCGGGGGATATGGCTACACCTTC
abundance: .; v_gene: TRBV19; d_gene: TRBD1; j_gene: TRBJ1-6; CDR3aa: CASSIKGQGHSPLHF; CDR3nt: TGTGCCAGTAGTATAAAAGGACAGGGTCACTCACCCCTCCACTTT
abundance: .; v_gene: TRBV15; d_gene: .; j_gene: TRBJ2-5; CDR3aa: CATSRGSVLQETQYF; CDR3nt: TGTGCCACCAGCAGAGGCTCGGTCTTACAAGAGACCCAGTACTTC
abundance: .; v_gene: TRBV9; d_gene: TRBD2; j_gene: TRBJ2-7; CDR3aa: CASSVDWTSGARGREQYF; CDR3nt: TGTGCCAGCAGCGTAGACTGGACTAGCGGGGCGAGGGGAAGGGAGCAGTACTTC
abundance: .; v_gene: TRBV4-1; d_gene: TRBD1; j_gene: TRBJ2-7; CDR3aa: CASSQAFGTGSSYEQYF; CDR3nt: TGCGCCAGCAGCCAAGCCTTCGGGACAGGGTCCTCCTACGAGCAGTACTTC
abundance: .; v_gene: TRBV28; d_gene: .; j_gene: TRBJ1-1; CDR3aa: CASSSGTDTTEAFF; CDR3nt: TGTGCCAGCAGTTCGGGGACGGACACCACTGAAGCTTTCTTT
abundance: .; v_gene: TRBV5-1; d_gene: .; j_gene: TRBJ2-1; CDR3aa: CASRDSGERGNEQFF; CDR3nt: TGCGCCAGCAGGGACAGCGGGGAGAGGGGCAATGAGCAGTTCTTC
abundance: .; v_gene: TRBV11-2; d_gene: .; j_gene: TRBJ1-2; CDR3aa: CASSLTGQGGYTF; CDR3nt: TGTGCCAGCAGCTTGACAGGCCAAGGGGGCTACACCTTC
abundance: .; v_gene: TRBV10-2; d_gene: .; j_gene: TRBJ2-1; CDR3aa: CASSAQGYYNEQFF; CDR3nt: TGCGCCAGCAGTGCTCAGGGGTACTACAATGAGCAGTTCTTC
abundance: .; v_gene: TRBV28; d_gene: TRBD1; j_gene: TRBJ1-2; CDR3aa: CASSGTGGHYGYTF; CDR3nt: TGTGCCAGCAGTGGGACAGGGGGCCACTATGGCTACACCTTC
abundance: .; v_gene: TRBV27; d_gene: .; j_gene: TRBJ2-1; CDR3aa: CASRPSQGNEQFF; CDR3nt: TGTGCCAGCAGGCCCTCGCAGGGGAATGAGCAGTTCTTC
abundance: .; v_gene: TRBV7-9; d_gene: .; j_gene: TRBJ1-2; CDR3aa: CASSLELGYYGYTF; CDR3nt: TGTGCCAGCAGCTTAGAGCTGGGCTACTATGGCTACACCTTC
abundance: .; v_gene: TRBV5-1; d_gene: .; j_gene: TRBJ2-5; CDR3aa: CASSSDGAQETQYF; CDR3nt: TGCGCCAGCAGCTCGGACGGGGCACAAGAGACCCAGTACTTC
abundance: once; v_gene: TRBV28; d_gene: .; j_gene: TRBJ1-2; CDR3aa: CASSLAPGAPKGGYTF; CDR3nt: TGTGCCAGCAGTTTAGCCCCCGGAGCCCCTAAAGGGGGCTACACCTTC
abundance: .; v_gene: TRBV4-3; d_gene: TRBD2; j_gene: TRBJ2-1; CDR3aa: CASSPGVAGGQEQFF; CDR3nt: TGCGCCAGCAGCCCCGGAGTAGCGGGAGGTCAGGAGCAGTTCTTC
abundance: .; v_gene: TRBV12-3/TRBV12-4; d_gene: .; j_gene: TRBJ1-3; CDR3aa: CASIPGLRNTIYF; CDR3nt: TGTGCCAGCATTCCGGGCCTCCGAAACACCATATATTTT
abundance: .; v_gene: TRBV6-5; d_gene: TRBD2; j_gene: TRBJ2-7; CDR3aa: CASSRHAATSGEQYF; CDR3nt: TGTGCCAGCAGTCGCCACGCCGCGACTAGCGGAGAGCAGTACTTC
abundance: .; v_gene: TRBV24-1; d_gene: .; j_gene: TRBJ2-3; CDR3aa: CATSDPGHVNTDTQYF; CDR3nt: TGTGCCACCAGTGATCCGGGACATGTGAACACAGATACGCAGTATTTT
abundance: .; v_gene: TRBV2; d_gene: TRBD2; j_gene: TRBJ2-7; CDR3aa: CASTPRGGVYF; CDR3nt: TGTGCCAGCACCCCGCGGGGAGGGGTGTACTTC
abundance: .; v_gene: TRBV5-1; d_gene: .; j_gene: TRBJ1-1; CDR3aa: CASSPNGEETLAFF; CDR3nt: TGCGCCAGCAGCCCGAACGGGGAGGAAACCCTGGCTTTCTTT
abundance: .; v_gene: TRBV7-9; d_gene: TRBD1; j_gene: TRBJ2-7; CDR3aa: CASSFESQGAYEQYF; CDR3nt: TGTGCCAGCAGCTTTGAGAGCCAGGGGGCCTACGAGCAGTACTTC
abundance: .; v_gene: TRBV28; d_gene: TRBD2; j_gene: TRBJ2-1; CDR3aa: CASSSNLAGLYNEQFF; CDR3nt: TGTGCCAGCAGTTCAAATCTAGCGGGACTTTACAATGAGCAGTTCTTC
abundance: .; v_gene: TRBV16; d_gene: .; j_gene: TRBJ1-2; CDR3aa: CASSQWALHGYTF; CDR3nt: TGTGCCAGCAGCCAATGGGCCTTACATGGCTACACCTTC
abundance: .; v_gene: TRBV10-1; d_gene: .; j_gene: TRBJ1-3; CDR3aa: CASSERRTSGNTIYF; CDR3nt: TGCGCCAGCAGTGAGCGACGGACCTCTGGAAACACCATATATTTT
abundance: once; v_gene: TRBV5-1; d_gene: .; j_gene: TRBJ2-7; CDR3aa: CASAGGPYEQYF; CDR3nt: TGCGCCAGCGCCGGGGGTCCCTACGAGCAGTACTTC
abundance: .; v_gene: TRBV7-2; d_gene: .; j_gene: TRBJ1-1; CDR3aa: CASSLAPQYTEAFF; CDR3nt: TGTGCCAGCAGCTTAGCACCTCAATACACTGAAGCTTTCTTT
abundance: .; v_gene: TRBV2; d_gene: TRBD1; j_gene: TRBJ1-4; CDR3aa: CASSIGQGGEKLFF; CDR3nt: TGTGCCAGCAGTATAGGACAGGGAGGTGAAAAACTGTTTTTT
abundance: .; v_gene: TRBV5-1; d_gene: TRBD2; j_gene: TRBJ2-1; CDR3aa: CASSVSTGGRSYNEQFF; CDR3nt: TGCGCCAGCAGCGTCTCGACGGGGGGTAGGTCCTACAATGAGCAGTTCTTC
abundance: .; v_gene: TRBV5-1; d_gene: .; j_gene: TRBJ1-2; CDR3aa: CASSLGQNYGYTF; CDR3nt: TGCGCCAGCAGCTTGGGTCAGAACTATGGCTACACCTTC
abundance: .; v_gene: TRBV12-3/TRBV12-4; d_gene: .; j_gene: TRBJ1-2; CDR3aa: CASSFVSYGYTF; CDR3nt: TGTGCCAGCAGTTTTGTCAGCTATGGCTACACCTTC
abundance: .; v_gene: TRBV4-1; d_gene: TRBD2; j_gene: TRBJ2-5; CDR3aa: CASSQTSAQETQYF; CDR3nt: TGCGCCAGCAGCCAGACTAGCGCTCAAGAGACCCAGTACTTC